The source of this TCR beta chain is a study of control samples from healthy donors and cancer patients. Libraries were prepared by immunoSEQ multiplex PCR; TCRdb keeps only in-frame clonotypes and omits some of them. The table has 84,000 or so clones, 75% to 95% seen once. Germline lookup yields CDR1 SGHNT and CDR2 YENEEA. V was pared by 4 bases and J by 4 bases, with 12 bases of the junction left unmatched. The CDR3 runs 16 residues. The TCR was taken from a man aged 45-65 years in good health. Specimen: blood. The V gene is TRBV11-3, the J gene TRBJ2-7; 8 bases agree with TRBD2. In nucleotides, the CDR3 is TGTGCCAGCAGCTCCCCGCCGGGAAGCGGGGGTTACGAGCAGTACTTC. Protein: CASSSPPGSGGYEQYF.